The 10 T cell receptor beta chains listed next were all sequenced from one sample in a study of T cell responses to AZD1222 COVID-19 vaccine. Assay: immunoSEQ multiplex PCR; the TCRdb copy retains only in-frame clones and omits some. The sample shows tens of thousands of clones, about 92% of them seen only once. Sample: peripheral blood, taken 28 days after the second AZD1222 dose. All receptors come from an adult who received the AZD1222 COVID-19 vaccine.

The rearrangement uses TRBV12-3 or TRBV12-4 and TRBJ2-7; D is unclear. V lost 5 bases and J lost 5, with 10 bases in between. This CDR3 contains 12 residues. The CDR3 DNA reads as TGTGCCAGCAGTCCCAGTCGCGACGAGCAGTACTTC. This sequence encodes CASSPSRDEQYF.

CDR3 bases: TGTGCCTGGAGTCCGACAGGCCAAAACACCGGGGAGCTGTTTTTT. Protein: CAWSPTGQNTGELFF. The chain joins TRBV30 to TRBJ2-2, with D perhaps matching TRBD1 (6 bases). Germline V gene data show CDR1 as GTSNPN and CDR2 as SVGIG (reference sequence). The CDR3 length is 15 residues. With 2 bases removed from V and 2 bases from J, the gap between germline ends came to 12 bases.

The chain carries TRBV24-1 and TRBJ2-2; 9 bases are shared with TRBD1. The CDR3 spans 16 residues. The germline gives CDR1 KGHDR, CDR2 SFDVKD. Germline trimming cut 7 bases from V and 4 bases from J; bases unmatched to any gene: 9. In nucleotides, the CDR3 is TGTGCCACCAGGGACAGGGGATTGACTTCCACCGGGGAGCTGTTTTTT. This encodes CATRDRGLTSTGELFF.

The CDR3 nucleotides are TGTGCCAGTAGTATAGATGGGAATCAGCCCCAGCATTTT. Its translation: CASSIDGNQPQHF. V usage is TRBV19 and J usage is TRBJ1-5; the D is unclear. Trimming pared 0 bases from V and 4 bases from J, leaving 4 bases between. The CDR3 covers 13 residues. CDR1 LNHDA and CDR2 SQIVND come from the germline V gene (reference sequence).

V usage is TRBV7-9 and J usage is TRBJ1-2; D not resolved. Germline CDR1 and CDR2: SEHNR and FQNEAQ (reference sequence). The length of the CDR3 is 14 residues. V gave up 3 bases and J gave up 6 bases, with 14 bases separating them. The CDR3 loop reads CASSFWGVLDGYTF. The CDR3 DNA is TGTGCCAGCAGCTTCTGGGGAGTTCTCGATGGCTACACCTTC.

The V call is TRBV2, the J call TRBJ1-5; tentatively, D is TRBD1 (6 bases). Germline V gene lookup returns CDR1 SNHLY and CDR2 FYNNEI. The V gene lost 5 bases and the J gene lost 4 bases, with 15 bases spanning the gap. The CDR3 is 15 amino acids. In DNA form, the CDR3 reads TGTGCCAGCAGTTCGACAGGTTTGAGTAATCAGCCCCAGCATTTT. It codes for CASSSTGLSNQPQHF.

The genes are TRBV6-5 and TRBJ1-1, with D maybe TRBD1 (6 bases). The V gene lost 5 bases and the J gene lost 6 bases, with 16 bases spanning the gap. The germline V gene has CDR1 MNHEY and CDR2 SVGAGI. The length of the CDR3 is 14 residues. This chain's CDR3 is CASSRGGMRAEAFF. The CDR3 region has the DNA TGTGCCAGCAGTCGAGGGGGAATGCGGGCTGAAGCTTTCTTT.

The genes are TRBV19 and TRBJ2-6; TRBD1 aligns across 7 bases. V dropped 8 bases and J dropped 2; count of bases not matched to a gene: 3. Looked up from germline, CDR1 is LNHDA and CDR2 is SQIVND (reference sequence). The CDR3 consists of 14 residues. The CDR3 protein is CASDRETGANVLTF. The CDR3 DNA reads TGTGCCAGTGACAGGGAGACTGGGGCCAACGTCCTGACTTTC.

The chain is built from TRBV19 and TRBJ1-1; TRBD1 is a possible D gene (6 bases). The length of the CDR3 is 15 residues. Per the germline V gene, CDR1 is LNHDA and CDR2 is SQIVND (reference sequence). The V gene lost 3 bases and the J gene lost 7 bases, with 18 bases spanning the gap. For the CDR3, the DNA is TGTGCCAGTAGTATCCCCAATCGGGGGGGCGGTGAAGCTTTCTTT. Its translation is CASSIPNRGGGEAFF.

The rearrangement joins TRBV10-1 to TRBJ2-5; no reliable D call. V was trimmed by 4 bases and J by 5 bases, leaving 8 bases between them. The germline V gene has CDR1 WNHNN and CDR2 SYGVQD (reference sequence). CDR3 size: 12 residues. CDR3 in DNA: TGCGCCAGCAGTGGGGATGAGGAGACCCAGTACTTC. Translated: CASSGDEETQYF.